Each of the 29 T cell receptor beta chains below was sequenced from the same sample in a study of cytomegalovirus exposure and HLA in healthy donors. The PCR contained 60 Vbeta and 13 Jbeta primers. Sequencing was performed with immunoSEQ multiplex PCR; in TCRdb, only in-frame clones are kept and a portion is missing. Among about 140,000 clones listed, approximately 84% were seen once. Sequenced input: PBMCs. The receptor set was obtained from a woman in her forties in good health and CMV-seronegative.

This chain uses TRBV4-3 with TRBJ2-1; D is unresolved. The CDR3 covers 17 residues. V was trimmed by 0 bases and J by 6 bases, leaving 18 bases between them. Germline CDR1 LGHNA, CDR2 YSLEER. DNA for the CDR3: TGCGCCAGCAGCCAAGATCCGACTCAATTTGAATCCAATGAGCAGTTCTTC. Amino acids: CASSQDPTQFESNEQFF.

This clone was seen only a few times. V gene TRBV18 combines with J gene TRBJ2-5; 8 bases fit TRBD1. The J call may be wrong; the DNA end is better matched by TRBJ2-7. Per germline, CDR1 KGHSH and CDR2 LQKENI. This CDR3 is 16 amino acids long. DNA for the CDR3: TGTGCCAGCTCACCGTCCGGGACAGGAGACGCCTACGAGCAGTACTTC. It is translated as CASSPSGTGDAYEQYF.

This clone was detected once. This rearrangement joins TRBV5-1 to TRBJ2-3, with 13 bases lining up with TRBD2. This CDR3 has 16 residues. Germline-derived CDR1 and CDR2 are SGHRS and YFSETQ. The V segment lost 0 bases and the J segment 3 bases; nucleotides outside the gene matches: 1. Here the CDR3 reads CASSLATSGRTDTQYF. The DNA for the CDR3 is TGCGCCAGCAGCTTGGCGACTAGCGGGAGGACAGATACGCAGTATTTT.

This chain links TRBV7-9 with TRBJ2-1, with 10 bases aligning to TRBD2. CDR3 length equals 16 residues. V was clipped by 3 bases and J by 6 bases; unmatched bases: 8. Germline CDR1 is SEHNR and CDR2 is FQNEAQ (reference sequence). As DNA, the CDR3 is TGTGCCAGCAGCTTCGCCGGAAGCGGGAGGGCCAATGAGCAGTTCTTC. Encoded protein: CASSFAGSGRANEQFF.

The CDR3 DNA is TGTGCCAGCAGCTCGACAGGGATAAGCTCCTACGAGCAGTACTTC. Translated, it gives CASSSTGISSYEQYF. The V and J genes are TRBV7-9 and TRBJ2-5; TRBD1 aligns across 7 bases. The end of the DNA aligns better with TRBJ2-7, so the J call may be wrong. The CDR3 consists of 15 residues. Germline CDR1 is SEHNR and CDR2 is FQNEAQ (reference sequence).

J is TRBJ1-5 and V is TRBV6-1; perhaps TRBD1 as D (6 bases). CDR1 and CDR2 (germline): MNHNS, SASEGT. The V and J ends lost 9 bases and 0 bases respectively, with 15 bases between them. The CDR3 totals 15 residues. The CDR3 reads CASKQGIFSNQPQHF. As DNA, the CDR3 is TGTGCCAGTAAACAGGGCATATTTAGCAATCAGCCCCAGCATTTT.

The gene calls are TRBV7-9 and TRBJ2-6; D remains unclear. Germline V lookup: CDR1 SEHNR, CDR2 FQNEAQ (reference sequence). This CDR3 spans 16 amino acids. Trimming cost V 5 bases and J 2 bases, with 13 bases left between them. The CDR3 nucleotides are TGTGCCAGCAGCCCCCCCACGGTGGCTGGGGCCAACGTCCTGACTTTC. Translated, it gives CASSPPTVAGANVLTF.

This clone has just a few counts. The chain is built from TRBV14 and TRBJ2-1; D is uncertain. Trimming left V 4 bases short and J 9 bases short, with 16 bases between. CDR3 length equals 14 residues. Germline V gene lookup returns CDR1 SGHDN and CDR2 FVKESK. CDR3 protein: CASSPSFPSFEQFF. CDR3 bases: TGTGCCAGCAGCCCATCCTTTCCGAGTTTTGAGCAGTTCTTC.

This clone has a handful of counts. The chain joins TRBV7-2 to TRBJ2-7, with TRBD2 identical over 7 bases. Germline V gene sequence: CDR1 SGHTA, CDR2 FQGNSA. After removal of 2 bases from V and 7 bases from J, the junction contained 14 bases not matched to a gene. The CDR3 runs 16 residues. Written as DNA, the CDR3 is TGTGCCAGCAGCTTAAAAATCTTGGGAGGGCCTAGAGAGCAGTACTTC. Its translation is CASSLKILGGPREQYF.

This rearrangement joins TRBV5-8 to TRBJ2-7; 7 nucleotides match TRBD1. Germline V CDR1 and CDR2: SGHTS, YDEGEE. CDR3 length equals 14 residues. V was pared by 4 bases and J by 6 bases, with 10 bases of the junction left unmatched. The CDR3 bases are TGTGCCAGCAGCCAATGGGACAGATCGGGCGAGCAGTACTTC. It specifies CASSQWDRSGEQYF.

This clone has only a few counts. The chain recombines TRBV11-2 with TRBJ1-2, with 8 bases that match TRBD1. Germline CDR1 is SGHAT and CDR2 is FQNNGV. The ends lost 4 bases at V and 3 bases at J; junction bases unmatched: 7. The CDR3 spans 15 residues. For the CDR3, the DNA is TGTGCCAGCAGCTCTACGGACAGGGTGGACTATGGCTACACCTTC. Residues: CASSSTDRVDYGYTF.

V is TRBV27 and J is TRBJ2-3; TRBD2 agrees at 8 bases. The V gene end was trimmed by 5 bases and the J gene end by 1 base; junction bases not matched to a gene: 14. This CDR3 has 18 residues. CDR1 is MNHEY, CDR2 SMNVEV, per germline (reference sequence). This CDR3 reads CASSNPGASGWRTDTQYF. In DNA, the CDR3 is TGTGCCAGCAGTAACCCGGGGGCTAGCGGGTGGCGCACAGATACGCAGTATTTT.

This clone was counted a single time. The J gene is TRBJ2-5, the V gene TRBV5-4; TRBD2 is a possible D gene (5 bases). Looked up from germline, CDR1 is SGHNT and CDR2 is YYREEE (reference sequence). The CDR3 runs 15 residues. V was pared by 0 bases and J by 11 bases, with 20 bases between. CDR3 nucleotide sequence: TGTGCCAGCAGCTTGGCCCTGACGGGCTTAAGGGAGCAGTACTTC. Translation gives CASSLALTGLREQYF.

The J gene is TRBJ1-5, the V gene TRBV2; possibly TRBD1 for D (6 bases). The germline gives CDR1 SNHLY, CDR2 FYNNEI. The CDR3 sequence is 15 residues long. Trimming stripped 8 bases from V and 0 bases from J, with 14 bases between. The DNA for the CDR3 is TGTGCCAGCGAAGAGGGGGATTATAGCAATCAGCCCCAGCATTTT. The encoded protein is CASEEGDYSNQPQHF.

The chain combines TRBV5-5 with TRBJ1-1; no clear D gene. CDR3 length: 13 amino acids. The V and J ends lost 4 bases and 5 bases respectively, with 12 bases between them. In germline, CDR1 is SGHKS, CDR2 YYEKEE (reference sequence). CDR3 residues: CASSGRGLTEAFF. The CDR3 DNA reads TGTGCCAGCAGCGGAAGAGGGTTGACTGAAGCTTTCTTT.

The rearrangement uses TRBV5-1 and TRBJ2-2; TRBD1 matches 9 bases. The CDR3 length is 16 residues. V trimming: 2 bases; J trimming: 4 bases; junction bases outside the gene matches: 6. CDR1 and CDR2 (germline): SGHRS, YFSETQ. CDR3 in DNA: TGCGCCAGCAGCTTCTTACAGGGGGCGGGCACCGGGGAGCTGTTTTTT. Translation: CASSFLQGAGTGELFF.

The chain links TRBV2 to TRBJ2-5; 7 bases match TRBD1. V lost 6 bases, J lost 1 base, and 2 bases stayed unmatched. CDR1 is SNHLY and CDR2 is FYNNEI in the germline V gene. The CDR3 extends over 13 amino acids. The CDR3 DNA reads as TGTGCCAGCAGGGGACAGCTCCAAGAGACCCAGTACTTC. Encoded protein: CASRGQLQETQYF.

The chain links TRBV18 to TRBJ2-2; 12 bases fit TRBD1. The V segment lost 3 bases and the J segment 7 bases; nucleotides outside the gene matches: 6. CDR1 is KGHSH, CDR2 LQKENI, per germline. The CDR3 has 16 amino acids. The CDR3 sequence is CASSPPGQGAGGELFF. The CDR3 DNA is TGTGCCAGCTCACCCCCGGGACAGGGGGCCGGCGGGGAGCTGTTTTTT. The full variable domain, in which reference TRBV18 and TRBJ2-2 provide the parts outside the CDR3, is NAGVMQNPRHLVRRRGQEARLRCSPMKGHSHVYWYRQLPEEGLKFMVYLQKENIIDESGMPKERFSAEFPKEGPSILRIQQVVRGDSAAYFCASSPPGQGAGGELFFGEGSRLTVL.

This chain uses TRBV28 with TRBJ2-4, with 7 nucleotides matching TRBD1. Germline CDR1 MDHEN, CDR2 SYDVKM. The CDR3 covers 15 residues. The V gene end was trimmed by 2 bases and the J gene end by 1 base; junction bases not matched to a gene: 2. Here the CDR3 DNA reads TGTGCCAGCAGTTTAAGGGGGCGGGCCAAAAACATTCAGTACTTC. It encodes CASSLRGRAKNIQYF.

This sequence joins TRBV5-4 and TRBJ2-3, with 9 bases fitting TRBD1. Trimming removed 4 bases from V and 3 bases from J; junction bases left unmatched: 12. The CDR3 has 17 amino acids. Germline CDR1 and CDR2: SGHNT and YYREEE (reference sequence). Here the CDR3 reads CASSPDGTGIVTDTQYF. CDR3 in DNA: TGTGCCAGCAGCCCCGATGGGACAGGGATAGTAACAGATACGCAGTATTTT.

Of note for this clone: One end of the junction varies from germline; a read error may be responsible. The chain employs TRBV7-9 and TRBJ1-2; D is unclear. CDR3 size: 15 residues. Germline CDR1 SEHNR, CDR2 FQNEAQ (reference sequence). The CDR3 is CSSSSGSPQGGGYTF. The DNA of the CDR3 is TGTTCCAGCAGCTCCGGCTCACCACAAGGAGGAGGCTACACCTTC.

The J gene is TRBJ2-5, the V gene TRBV5-4; no firm D call. From germline, CDR1 is SGHNT and CDR2 YYREEE (reference sequence). The CDR3 is 14 residues long. Trimming took 5 bases from V and 1 from J, leaving 12 bases between them. The CDR3 DNA sequence: TGTGCCAGCAGTGTGAGCGCGAGCCAAGAGACCCAGTACTTC. Protein product: CASSVSASQETQYF.

This sequence joins TRBV14 and TRBJ1-5; perhaps TRBD1 as D (6 bases). The CDR3 has 15 amino acids. CDR1 SGHDN and CDR2 FVKESK come from the germline V gene. The ends were cut back, 6 bases at V and 0 bases at J, with 12 bases in the middle. CDR3 region: CASRLTGYSNQPQHF. The CDR3 DNA is TGTGCCAGCAGGCTAACAGGGTATAGCAATCAGCCCCAGCATTTT.

The chain links TRBV27 to TRBJ2-1; 14 bases map to TRBD2. Germline V gives CDR1 MNHEY, CDR2 SMNVEV (reference sequence). The CDR3 has 14 residues. Trimming took 8 bases from V and 6 from J; bases not matched to a gene: 3. The CDR3 protein is CASAGLAGVNEQFF. The CDR3, as DNA: TGTGCCAGCGCGGGACTAGCGGGAGTCAATGAGCAGTTCTTC.

The gene calls are TRBV5-4 and TRBJ1-2, with D uncertain. This CDR3 spans 11 amino acids. Germline-derived CDR1 and CDR2 are SGHNT and YYREEE (reference sequence). CDR3 amino acids: CAIGDNYGYTF. CDR3 bases: TGTGCAATCGGGGATAACTATGGCTACACCTTC.

The rearrangement joins TRBV5-8 to TRBJ1-4; tentatively, D is TRBD1 (6 bases). The V gene lost 0 bases and the J gene lost 4 bases, with 10 bases spanning the gap. Germline CDR1 reads SGHTS; CDR2 reads YDEGEE. CDR3 length: 15 residues. The CDR3 DNA is TGTGCCAGCAGCTTGGGGACAGTGTTTAATGAAAAACTGTTTTTT. As protein: CASSLGTVFNEKLFF.

CDR3 in amino acids: CASSPDSLFNQPQHF. For the CDR3, the DNA is TGTGCCAGCAGCCCGGACAGTCTCTTCAATCAGCCCCAGCATTTT. The chain has TRBV2 and TRBJ1-5; possible D gene TRBD1, 6 bases. Trimming shortened V by 6 bases and J by 3 bases, and 15 bases separated the two germline ends. Germline loops: CDR1 SNHLY, CDR2 FYNNEI. CDR3 size: 15 residues.

The chain recombines TRBV5-4 with TRBJ2-5, with TRBD2 as a possible D gene (6 bases). The J call is uncertain, as TRBJ2-7 better fits the DNA end. The CDR3 loop spans 16 amino acids. CDR1 is SGHNT and CDR2 is YYREEE in the germline V gene (reference sequence). CDR3 loop: CASSLKTSSAPYEQYF. The CDR3 coding sequence is TGTGCCAGCAGCCTAAAAACGTCTAGCGCGCCCTACGAGCAGTACTTC.

The chain has TRBV5-6 and TRBJ2-1; D gene uncertain. Germline V gene sequence: CDR1 SGHDT, CDR2 YYEEEE. The CDR3 has 15 residues. V was clipped by 0 bases and J by 0 bases, with 7 bases between them. CDR3 amino acids: CASSLEESSYNEQFF. CDR3 DNA sequence: TGTGCCAGCAGCTTGGAGGAGAGCTCCTACAATGAGCAGTTCTTC.